The rows below give T cell receptor beta chains drawn from one sample of a study of T cell responses to AZD1222 COVID-19 vaccine. Method: immunoSEQ multiplex PCR; TCRdb's copy keeps in-frame clones and lacks some. The sample has some 130,000 clones, over 75% seen once. Material: peripheral blood, obtained on day 0 of AZD1222 vaccination. Source of these receptors: an adult in good health. CDR3s include the opening cysteine and the closing phenylalanine or tryptophan. Fields, in order: J gene, V gene, D gene, clone size, CDR3 DNA, CDR3 protein. D genes are given only for firm matches. Clone size is shown for a subset of rows, as once, few, many or a class of expanded clone.

j_gene: TRBJ1-2
v_gene: TRBV11-2
d_gene: .
abundance: once
CDR3nt: TGTGCCAGCAGCTCCCAGGACCAGGGAGGCCCTAACTATGGCTACACCTTC
CDR3aa: CASSSQDQGGPNYGYTF

j_gene: TRBJ1-2
v_gene: TRBV7-8
d_gene: .
abundance: .
CDR3nt: TGTGCCAGCAGCCCCCGAGAGGGGAACGTAGTTGGCTACACCTTC
CDR3aa: CASSPREGNVVGYTF

j_gene: TRBJ2-1
v_gene: TRBV6-5
d_gene: .
abundance: .
CDR3nt: TGTGCCAGCAGGACGGGAACCTACAATGAGCAGTTCTTC
CDR3aa: CASRTGTYNEQFF

j_gene: TRBJ1-5
v_gene: TRBV27
d_gene: .
abundance: .
CDR3nt: TGTGCCAGCAGCTCATTTCTGGGGGATCAGCCCCAGCATTTT
CDR3aa: CASSSFLGDQPQHF

j_gene: TRBJ1-1
v_gene: TRBV2
d_gene: TRBD1
abundance: .
CDR3nt: TGTGCCAGCAGGAGGGACAGGAGCACTGAAGCTTTCTTT
CDR3aa: CASRRDRSTEAFF

j_gene: TRBJ1-4
v_gene: TRBV7-9
d_gene: .
abundance: .
CDR3nt: TGTGCCAGCAGCCCCCCGGGGGGGCAGGGTGGTGAAAAACTGTTTTTT
CDR3aa: CASSPPGGQGGEKLFF

j_gene: TRBJ2-5
v_gene: TRBV5-1
d_gene: .
abundance: .
CDR3nt: TGCGCCAGCAGCTCGTTCTCGATCCAAGAGACCCAGTACTTC
CDR3aa: CASSSFSIQETQYF

j_gene: TRBJ1-5
v_gene: TRBV30
d_gene: .
abundance: .
CDR3nt: TGTGCCTGGAGTGTCCTCGGGCATCAGCCCCAGCATTTT
CDR3aa: CAWSVLGHQPQHF

j_gene: TRBJ2-7
v_gene: TRBV6-1
d_gene: TRBD2
abundance: .
CDR3nt: TGTGCCAGCAGTGAAAGGTCCAGCCTAGCGGGATCCTACGAGCAGTACTTC
CDR3aa: CASSERSSLAGSYEQYF

j_gene: TRBJ1-1
v_gene: TRBV5-5
d_gene: .
abundance: .
CDR3nt: TGTGCCAGCAGCTTGAGGGGGGACGGGTACACTGAAGCTTTCTTT
CDR3aa: CASSLRGDGYTEAFF

j_gene: TRBJ1-5
v_gene: TRBV21-1
d_gene: .
abundance: once
CDR3nt: TGTGCCAGCAAGTTTGGAAATCAGCCCCAGCATTTT
CDR3aa: CASKFGNQPQHF

j_gene: TRBJ2-3
v_gene: TRBV4-2
d_gene: .
abundance: .
CDR3nt: TGTGCCAGCAGCCAAGAATCCCTAGCGAGCACAGATACGCAGTATTTT
CDR3aa: CASSQESLASTDTQYF

j_gene: TRBJ1-5
v_gene: TRBV30
d_gene: TRBD1
abundance: .
CDR3nt: TGTGCCTGGAGCGGGACAGACAATCAGCCCCAGCATTTT
CDR3aa: CAWSGTDNQPQHF

j_gene: TRBJ2-5
v_gene: TRBV6-5
d_gene: TRBD1
abundance: .
CDR3nt: TGTGCCAGCAGTAGGGACAGGGCCGAGACCCAGTACTTC
CDR3aa: CASSRDRAETQYF

j_gene: TRBJ1-4
v_gene: TRBV28
d_gene: .
abundance: .
CDR3nt: TGTGCTTCAAGAAGGGGTTGGGAAAAACTGTTTTTT
CDR3aa: CASRRGWEKLFF

j_gene: TRBJ1-3
v_gene: TRBV2
d_gene: .
abundance: .
CDR3nt: TGTGCCAGCAGTTCCGGCTACTCTGGAAACACCATATATTTT
CDR3aa: CASSSGYSGNTIYF

j_gene: TRBJ2-1
v_gene: TRBV6-5
d_gene: TRBD2
abundance: .
CDR3nt: TGTGCCAGCACTCTACTAGCGGGGAGTTACAATGAGCAGTTCTTC
CDR3aa: CASTLLAGSYNEQFF

j_gene: TRBJ1-5
v_gene: TRBV29-1
d_gene: TRBD1
abundance: .
CDR3nt: TGCAGCGTTGGGACAGGCGAACCCAATCAGCCCCAGCATTTT
CDR3aa: CSVGTGEPNQPQHF

j_gene: TRBJ2-7
v_gene: TRBV29-1
d_gene: .
abundance: .
CDR3nt: TGCAGCGTTGGACAGGGACTTCGGGAGCAGTACTTC
CDR3aa: CSVGQGLREQYF

j_gene: TRBJ1-3
v_gene: TRBV19
d_gene: .
abundance: .
CDR3nt: TGTGCCGTCAACGATGCTGGAAACACCATATATTTT
CDR3aa: CAVNDAGNTIYF

j_gene: TRBJ2-7
v_gene: TRBV4-2
d_gene: TRBD2
abundance: few
CDR3nt: TGTGCCAGCAGCCAAGATAGGACTAGCCTAAACGAGCAGTACTTC
CDR3aa: CASSQDRTSLNEQYF

j_gene: TRBJ2-7
v_gene: TRBV9
d_gene: TRBD2
abundance: .
CDR3nt: TGTGCCAGCAGCGTAGCGGGGGGGACTAGCGGGATCTACGAGCAGTACTTC
CDR3aa: CASSVAGGTSGIYEQYF

j_gene: TRBJ1-4
v_gene: TRBV7-9
d_gene: .
abundance: .
CDR3nt: TGTGCCAGCAGCTTAGTTTGGACGGACATTATTGCAACTAATGAAAAACTGTTTTTT
CDR3aa: CASSLVWTDIIATNEKLFF

j_gene: TRBJ2-1
v_gene: TRBV9
d_gene: TRBD2
abundance: .
CDR3nt: TGTGCCAGCAGCGTAACCAGCGGGAGCTACAATGAGCAGTTCTTC
CDR3aa: CASSVTSGSYNEQFF

j_gene: TRBJ2-3
v_gene: TRBV6-6
d_gene: TRBD2
abundance: .
CDR3nt: TGTGCCAGCAGTTCCGGGACTAGCCCAGGGGCGCAGTATTTT
CDR3aa: CASSSGTSPGAQYF

j_gene: TRBJ1-1
v_gene: TRBV6-6
d_gene: .
abundance: .
CDR3nt: TGTGCCAGCAACCACCTTGGGACCGGCCCGAACACTGAAGCTTTCTTT
CDR3aa: CASNHLGTGPNTEAFF

j_gene: TRBJ1-1
v_gene: TRBV20-1
d_gene: .
abundance: .
CDR3nt: TGCAGTGCTAGTGGGTGGAGAGGCACTGAAGCTTTCTTT
CDR3aa: CSASGWRGTEAFF

j_gene: TRBJ2-7
v_gene: TRBV7-9
d_gene: TRBD1
abundance: .
CDR3nt: TGTGCCAGCAGCGCCCGGGACAGGGGCTACGAGCAGTACTTC
CDR3aa: CASSARDRGYEQYF

j_gene: TRBJ2-2
v_gene: TRBV5-1
d_gene: .
abundance: .
CDR3nt: TGCGCCAGCAGCTTGACAGGGTCGAACACCGGGGAGCTGTTTTTT
CDR3aa: CASSLTGSNTGELFF

j_gene: TRBJ2-1
v_gene: TRBV2
d_gene: TRBD2
abundance: .
CDR3nt: TGTGCCGTTGGGACTAGCGGGGGGACCTACAATGAGCAGTTCTTC
CDR3aa: CAVGTSGGTYNEQFF

j_gene: TRBJ1-6
v_gene: TRBV6-5
d_gene: .
abundance: .
CDR3nt: TGTGCCAGCAGTCGGCCCGAGGGCCCCCTCCACTTT
CDR3aa: CASSRPEGPLHF

j_gene: TRBJ2-5
v_gene: TRBV6-2/TRBV6-3
d_gene: TRBD2
abundance: .
CDR3nt: TGTGCCAGCAGTTACCCGTTCGCGGGGAACGAGTTGCGGGGGATCCAAGAGACCCAGTACTTC
CDR3aa: CASSYPFAGNELRGIQETQYF

j_gene: TRBJ2-1
v_gene: TRBV6-2/TRBV6-3
d_gene: TRBD2
abundance: .
CDR3nt: TGTGCCAGCAGTCCCTTACTAGCGGACAACAATGAGCAGTTCTTC
CDR3aa: CASSPLLADNNEQFF